A selection of T cell receptor beta chains follows, all from one sample in a study of T cell clones after liver transplantation. Assay: immunoSEQ multiplex PCR; the TCRdb copy retains only in-frame clones and omits some. The table lists about 70,000 clones, about four fifths of them singletons. This specimen was CD4+ T cells from blood, taken 12 months after liver transplant. The receptors originated from a human patient who received a liver transplant. Some T cells may arise from the graft donor. Each CDR3 is given with its conserved first and last residue. D genes are given only for firm matches. Expanded clones get a size class; other rows say once, few or many, or leave the size out.

size: .
V: TRBV7-2
J: TRBJ2-7
D: .
DNA: TGTGCCAGCAGCTTAGCCGTGACAGACTACGAGCAGTACTTC
CDR3: CASSLAVTDYEQYF

size: .
V: TRBV6-6
J: TRBJ1-1
D: .
DNA: TGTGCCAGCAGTTCAGACGACACTGAAGCTTTCTTT
CDR3: CASSSDDTEAFF

size: .
V: TRBV6-5
J: TRBJ1-1
D: .
DNA: TGTGCCAGCAGTTTGTCTCCAGGGAAGGTTGACGCTTTCTTT
CDR3: CASSLSPGKVDAFF

size: .
V: TRBV6-5
J: TRBJ1-1
D: .
DNA: TGTGCCAGCAGTCCCTCGTGGGTCCAGAACACTGAAGCTTTCTTT
CDR3: CASSPSWVQNTEAFF

size: .
V: TRBV30
J: TRBJ2-1
D: .
DNA: TGTGCCTGGCGACGAGAGACCAACTCCTACAATGAGCAGTTCTTC
CDR3: CAWRRETNSYNEQFF

size: .
V: TRBV5-6
J: TRBJ1-1
D: TRBD1
DNA: TGTGCCAGCAGCATATCCCCCAGGGGGTGGAACACTGAAGCTTTCTTT
CDR3: CASSISPRGWNTEAFF

size: .
V: TRBV19
J: TRBJ2-7
D: TRBD1
DNA: TGTGCCAGTAGTATAAAGGGGACAGGGAACCACGAGCAGTACTTC
CDR3: CASSIKGTGNHEQYF

size: .
V: TRBV2
J: TRBJ2-7
D: TRBD2
DNA: TGTGCCAGCAGTGAACTGCGCGGGAGTATCGAGCAGTACTTC
CDR3: CASSELRGSIEQYF

size: .
V: TRBV18
J: TRBJ2-5
D: TRBD2
DNA: TGTGCCAGCTCACCAATTCCGACTAGCGGGATAAAGACCCAGTACTTC
CDR3: CASSPIPTSGIKTQYF

size: .
V: TRBV27
J: TRBJ2-7
D: .
DNA: TGTGCCAGCAGTTCGCTCTACGAGCAGTACTTC
CDR3: CASSSLYEQYF

size: once
V: TRBV2
J: TRBJ2-3
D: TRBD2
DNA: TGTGCCAGCAAGGAGTGGGAGGGACGAACAGATACGCAGTATTTT
CDR3: CASKEWEGRTDTQYF

size: .
V: TRBV28
J: TRBJ2-4
D: .
DNA: TGTGCCAGCAGTTTGGAGGGGGGGCCCAAAAACATTCAGTACTTC
CDR3: CASSLEGGPKNIQYF

size: many
V: TRBV19
J: TRBJ1-1
D: .
DNA: TGTGCCAGTAAAAGGGGACAAATAAACACTGAAGCTTTCTTT
CDR3: CASKRGQINTEAFF

size: few
V: TRBV7-7
J: TRBJ2-5
D: TRBD2
DNA: TGTGCTAGCAGCTTAGGGAGGGGCGGGGTGGAGACCCAGTACTTC
CDR3: CASSLGRGGVETQYF

size: .
V: TRBV7-9
J: TRBJ1-5
D: TRBD1
DNA: TGTGCCAGCAGCTTCGAGGGGGGACAGGCCGGGCCCCAGCATTTT
CDR3: CASSFEGGQAGPQHF

size: once
V: TRBV7-9
J: TRBJ1-1
D: .
DNA: TGTGCCAGCAGCTATACGGGTTATGGCACTGAAGCTTTCTTT
CDR3: CASSYTGYGTEAFF

size: .
V: TRBV18
J: TRBJ2-5
D: .
DNA: TGTGCCAGCTCACCAAAAGGGGAACAAGAGACCCAGTACTTC
CDR3: CASSPKGEQETQYF

size: .
V: TRBV6-1
J: TRBJ2-7
D: .
DNA: TGTGCCAGCAGTGCCTTTATTATCTCCTACGAGCAGTACTTC
CDR3: CASSAFIISYEQYF

size: .
V: TRBV5-1
J: TRBJ2-1
D: TRBD2
DNA: TGCGCCAGCAGCTTGGGGGGACTAAACTACAATGAGCAGTTCTTC
CDR3: CASSLGGLNYNEQFF

size: .
V: TRBV2
J: TRBJ2-7
D: TRBD2
DNA: TGTGCCAGCAGCCCGGGACTAGCGGGAGTCGAGCAGTACTTC
CDR3: CASSPGLAGVEQYF

size: once
V: TRBV29-1
J: TRBJ1-1
D: .
DNA: TGCAGTGGGGGGAGGACTGAAGCTTTCTTT
CDR3: CSGGRTEAFF

size: .
V: TRBV2
J: TRBJ2-7
D: .
DNA: TGTGCCAGCGCCGGGACACAATCCTACGAGCAGTACTTC
CDR3: CASAGTQSYEQYF

size: .
V: TRBV30
J: TRBJ2-3
D: TRBD2
DNA: TGTGCCTGGAGTCCCCCGACTAGCGGGGGGAGAGGGGCGCAGTATTTT
CDR3: CAWSPPTSGGRGAQYF

size: .
V: TRBV2
J: TRBJ1-2
D: .
DNA: TGTGCCAGCTCTAAATTTTCGGGCTACACCTTC
CDR3: CASSKFSGYTF

size: .
V: TRBV7-2
J: TRBJ2-7
D: .
DNA: TGTGCCAGCAGCCATACGGGAGTTTATAGTTACGAGCAGTACTTC
CDR3: CASSHTGVYSYEQYF

size: .
V: TRBV10-1
J: TRBJ1-1
D: .
DNA: TGCGCCAGCAGTGAACAACAGGGCGCTGAAGCTTTCTTT
CDR3: CASSEQQGAEAFF

size: .
V: TRBV4-1
J: TRBJ2-7
D: .
DNA: TGCGCCAGCAGCCAAGTCTTATCGAGAGGGGCGCACGAGCAGTACTTC
CDR3: CASSQVLSRGAHEQYF

size: .
V: TRBV6-1
J: TRBJ2-6
D: .
DNA: TGTGCCAGCAGTGAAGACCGGCTACCTGGGGCCAACGTCCTGACTTTC
CDR3: CASSEDRLPGANVLTF

size: .
V: TRBV11-3
J: TRBJ2-5
D: TRBD1
DNA: TGTGCCAGCAGCGCGGGACAGGGGGCGCAGGAGACCCAGTACTTC
CDR3: CASSAGQGAQETQYF

size: many
V: TRBV10-3
J: TRBJ2-7
D: TRBD2
DNA: TGTGCCATCAGGGCCTTAGCGGGAGTCGGGGAGCAGTACTTC
CDR3: CAIRALAGVGEQYF

size: once
V: TRBV7-9
J: TRBJ2-7
D: TRBD2
DNA: TGTGCCAGCAGCTTTACAGCGGGAGGGCCCTACGAGCAGTACTTC
CDR3: CASSFTAGGPYEQYF

size: .
V: TRBV6-5
J: TRBJ1-2
D: .
DNA: TGTGCCAGCAGTCGGTCGGGGATAAGAGGCTACACCTTC
CDR3: CASSRSGIRGYTF

size: .
V: TRBV7-8
J: TRBJ2-3
D: TRBD2
DNA: TGTGCCAGCAGCTCCGGACTAGCGGGAGAAGGCACGCAGTATTTT
CDR3: CASSSGLAGEGTQYF

size: .
V: TRBV2
J: TRBJ2-5
D: TRBD2
DNA: TGTGCCAGCAGTGAACTAGCGGGGGAGACCCAGTACTTC
CDR3: CASSELAGETQYF

size: .
V: TRBV27
J: TRBJ2-1
D: TRBD2
DNA: TGTGCCAGCAGTAAAACTAGCGGGAGGCCCTCCTACAATGAGCAGTTCTTC
CDR3: CASSKTSGRPSYNEQFF